The rows below give T cell receptor beta chains drawn from one sample of a study of T cells in Graves' hyperthyroidism and ophthalmopathy. Using its own MiXCR run on the multiplex PCR reads, TCRdb lists one record per CDR3 protein. The sample has over 300,000 distinct CDR3 sequences, approximately 15% seen once. The source material was blood. These receptor sequences come from a woman between 35 and 50 years old with Graves' ophthalmopathy. Each CDR3 is given with its conserved first and last residue. D genes are given only for firm matches. Only part of the rows carry a size: once, few, many, or a class if the clone is expanded.

J gene: TRBJ2-7; V gene: TRBV7-8; D gene: TRBD1; clone size: many; CDR3 protein: CASSLGGQEYEQYF; CDR3 DNA: TGTGCCAGCAGCTTAGGCGGACAGGAATACGAGCAGTACTTC
J gene: TRBJ2-7; V gene: TRBV6-1; D gene: .; clone size: few; CDR3 protein: CASSEGRLGGLEQYF; CDR3 DNA: TGTGCCAGCAGTGAAGGGAGACTTGGCGGTCTCGAGCAGTACTTC
J gene: TRBJ1-5; V gene: TRBV19; D gene: TRBD1; clone size: .; CDR3 protein: CASSFTGGRQPQHF; CDR3 DNA: TGTGCCAGTAGTTTTACAGGGGGCCGTCAGCCCCAGCATTTT
J gene: TRBJ2-1; V gene: TRBV19; D gene: .; clone size: .; CDR3 protein: CASSIWGNEQFF; CDR3 DNA: TGTGCCAGTAGTATCTGGGGGAATGAGCAGTTCTTC
J gene: TRBJ2-1; V gene: TRBV20-1; D gene: TRBD2; clone size: .; CDR3 protein: CSARAPLADSYNEQFF; CDR3 DNA: TGCAGTGCTAGAGCCCCCCTAGCGGACTCCTACAATGAGCAGTTCTTC
J gene: TRBJ1-1; V gene: TRBV27; D gene: .; clone size: .; CDR3 protein: CASSPWAGDGTEAFF; CDR3 DNA: TGTGCCAGCAGTCCCTGGGCGGGGGATGGCACTGAAGCTTTCTTT
J gene: TRBJ2-3; V gene: TRBV7-2; D gene: TRBD2; clone size: .; CDR3 protein: CASSLLRTSGARNTQYF; CDR3 DNA: TGTGCCAGCAGCTTACTTCGGACTAGCGGGGCTAGAAATACGCAGTATTTT
J gene: TRBJ2-2; V gene: TRBV2; D gene: .; clone size: many; CDR3 protein: CASSEEGVRLAGELFF; CDR3 DNA: TGTGCCAGCAGTGAAGAGGGGGTCAGGTTAGCCGGGGAGCTGTTTTTT
J gene: TRBJ2-2; V gene: TRBV28; D gene: .; clone size: many; CDR3 protein: CASSSGNTGELFF; CDR3 DNA: TGTGCCAGCAGCTCGGGGAACACCGGGGAGCTGTTTTTT
J gene: TRBJ1-5; V gene: TRBV12-5; D gene: .; clone size: many; CDR3 protein: CASALGRDGNQPQHF; CDR3 DNA: TGTGCTAGTGCCCTGGGAAGGGACGGCAATCAGCCCCAGCATTTT
J gene: TRBJ2-1; V gene: TRBV15; D gene: .; clone size: .; CDR3 protein: CATSRARDEIPEQFF; CDR3 DNA: TGTGCCACCAGCAGAGCCCGGGACGAAATTCCTGAGCAGTTCTTC
J gene: TRBJ2-1; V gene: TRBV9; D gene: TRBD2; clone size: few; CDR3 protein: CASSVTSGRRFNEQFF; CDR3 DNA: TGTGCCAGCAGCGTAACTAGCGGGAGAAGGTTCAATGAGCAGTTCTTC
J gene: TRBJ1-5; V gene: TRBV5-1; D gene: TRBD1; clone size: few; CDR3 protein: CASSKTGSVNQPQHF; CDR3 DNA: TGCGCCAGCAGCAAGACAGGGTCGGTTAATCAGCCCCAGCATTTT
J gene: TRBJ2-6; V gene: TRBV24-1; D gene: TRBD1; clone size: .; CDR3 protein: CATSAGTGGVGANVLTF; CDR3 DNA: TGTGCCACCAGTGCCGGGACAGGGGGCGTTGGGGCCAACGTCCTGACTTTC
J gene: TRBJ1-5; V gene: TRBV13; D gene: .; clone size: .; CDR3 protein: CASSLTGRQPQHF; CDR3 DNA: TGTGCCAGCAGCTTAACAGGACGTCAGCCCCAGCATTTT
J gene: TRBJ2-5; V gene: TRBV3-1; D gene: .; clone size: .; CDR3 protein: CASSQDVGGRTQYF; CDR3 DNA: TGTGCCAGCAGCCAAGACGTAGGGGGAAGGACCCAGTACTTC
J gene: TRBJ2-5; V gene: TRBV25-1; D gene: TRBD1; clone size: many; CDR3 protein: CASSYPHTGVSTETQYF; CDR3 DNA: TGTGCCAGCAGTTACCCTCATACAGGGGTGTCCACGGAGACCCAGTACTTC
J gene: TRBJ1-3; V gene: TRBV6-2/TRBV6-3; D gene: TRBD1; clone size: many; CDR3 protein: CASRPQGFSSGNTIYF; CDR3 DNA: TGTGCCAGCAGACCACAGGGGTTCAGCTCTGGAAACACCATATATTTT
J gene: TRBJ2-7; V gene: TRBV6-1; D gene: TRBD1; clone size: many; CDR3 protein: CASNRAGTGIYEQYF; CDR3 DNA: TGTGCCAGCAATCGAGCCGGGACAGGGATCTACGAGCAGTACTTC
J gene: TRBJ2-1; V gene: TRBV20-1; D gene: TRBD2; clone size: few; CDR3 protein: CSVTKTSTEQFF; CDR3 DNA: TGCAGTGTTACGAAGACTAGCACTGAGCAGTTCTTC
J gene: TRBJ1-2; V gene: TRBV5-1; D gene: TRBD1; clone size: few; CDR3 protein: CASSTHSWTGRQTYYGYTF; CDR3 DNA: TGCGCCAGCAGCACCCATTCTTGGACAGGAAGACAGACTTACTATGGCTACACCTTC
J gene: TRBJ2-1; V gene: TRBV10-3; D gene: .; clone size: many; CDR3 protein: CAINGFDNEQFF; CDR3 DNA: TGTGCCATCAACGGGTTCGACAATGAGCAGTTCTTC
J gene: TRBJ1-2; V gene: TRBV10-3; D gene: TRBD1; clone size: .; CDR3 protein: CAITDDRVGYTF; CDR3 DNA: TGTGCCATCACCGATGACAGGGTCGGCTACACCTTC